The 2 T cell receptor beta chains given below trace back to one sample, sequenced in a study of cytomegalovirus exposure and HLA in healthy donors. Use of 60 Vbeta and 13 Jbeta primers characterized the PCR. Clones were read by immunoSEQ multiplex PCR, and TCRdb kept only the in-frame ones, dropping some. The table records 150,000 or so clones, roughly four fifths of them present only once. The sequencing input was PBMCs. These receptors were collected from a female donor in good health and CMV-seronegative.

In this sample, this clone turned up a few times. This sequence joins TRBV4-3 and TRBJ2-5; TRBD1 matches at 8 bases. V shed 4 bases, J shed 5 bases, and the junction held 3 bases outside the gene matches. The germline V gene has CDR1 LGHNA and CDR2 YSLEER. CDR3 length equals 13 residues. The CDR3 nucleotides read TGCGCCAGCAGCCGGGACAGGAGGGAGACCCAGTACTTC. Protein sequence: CASSRDRRETQYF.

This clone was seen just once. The chain employs TRBV5-1 and TRBJ1-1; no reliable D call. CDR3 length: 14 residues. The V gene lost 1 base and the J gene lost 3 bases, with 10 bases spanning the gap. Germline V gives CDR1 SGHRS, CDR2 YFSETQ. The CDR3 reads CASSLPGSHTEAFF. As DNA, the CDR3 is TGCGCCAGCAGCTTGCCGGGATCTCACACTGAAGCTTTCTTT.